The clone carrying this T cell receptor beta chain has ten or more counts. Its antigen is still unknown. Axillary draining lymph nodes of breast cancer patients supplied the node samples. The entry originates in a study of breast tumors, draining lymph nodes, adjacent tissues. Study results and limitations: Most tumor T cells seemingly derive from lymph node, then expand in tumor.

TCRdb analysed the multiplex PCR reads with MiXCR anew, one entry per CDR3 protein. This table holds about 180,000 distinct CDR3 sequences, approximately 30% found once. Germline trimming cut 5 bases from V and 0 bases from J; bases unmatched to any gene: 14. Looked up from germline, CDR1 is PRHDT and CDR2 is FYEKMQ (reference sequence). The length of the CDR3 is 19 residues. This chain connects TRBV13 to TRBJ2-7; 12 bases line up with TRBD2. This clonotype was obtained from a female donor with breast cancer. Some clones in this sample may be carry-over from other donors' samples. The sample was axillary lymph node tissue. CDR3 sequence reads: CASSPPFMGLAGASYEQYF. The CDR3 nucleotides read TGTGCCAGCAGCCCCCCCTTTATGGGACTAGCGGGCGCCTCCTACGAGCAGTACTTC.